This T cell receptor (beta chain) was recovered during a study of T cell changes during pregnancy in multiple sclerosis. Profiled with immunoSEQ multiplex PCR; TCRdb holds only in-frame clones, not every one. The sample carries 70,000 to 95,000 clones, around 93% recorded once. The sequencing used peripheral blood, collected in the first trimester of pregnancy. The receptor's source is a female donor with multiple sclerosis, enrolled in a pregnancy study.

CDR3 amino acids: CATSSRDYTTDTQYF. The CDR3 coding sequence is TGTGCCACCAGCAGCAGGGACTACACGACAGATACGCAGTATTTT. The chain carries TRBV15 and TRBJ2-3, with 7 nucleotides matching TRBD2. The CDR3 totals 15 residues. Germline V gene data show CDR1 as LNHNV and CDR2 as YYDKDF (reference sequence). V lost 3 bases, J lost 3 bases, and 6 bases stayed unmatched.